This paragraph covers one T cell receptor beta chain sequence. Its antigen has not been determined. The input lacks base qualities; no much larger clone sits a single base away. TCRbeta CDR3 regions were amplified from genomic DNA using the immunoSEQ Assay, a bias-controlled multiplex PCR. The paper's processing steps were these. The number of nucleated cells in each sample was estimated from the amplification of reference gene primers within the assay. Sequence reads were collapsed and filtered to measure the absolute abundance of every unique TCRbeta CDR3 rearrangement. For each sample, productive Simpson clonality was calculated as the square root of Simpson's diversity index over productive rearrangements. This is the immuneACCESS table as TCRdb keeps it, with only in-frame sequences that have V and J called. A part of the clones is gone; compared with another copy, unresolved V genes explain less than half, and the rest is unexplained. V, J and clone size are taken as reported in that table, and D and trimming were inferred from the DNA itself. For this sample there are hundreds of thousands of clones; about 87% appear just once. Less than 0.95% of the sample is held by the ten biggest clonotypes.

V has 7 bases trimmed and J has 5 bases trimmed; junction bases matching no gene number 7. Measured from the cysteine to the phenylalanine, the CDR3 is 13 residues long. Only CDR3 DNA is held: 39 bases, read in frame from base 1. The germline V gene yields MNHEY for CDR1 and SVGAGI for CDR2. The record originates from a study of blood T cell repertoires in COVID-19 (TCRdb year 2020). For context, the study as a whole: The collaborator samples originated in the United States, Italy and Spain and spanned the acute and convalescent phases of COVID-19. The dataset comprised deeply sampled blood TCRbeta repertoires from subjects exposed to, actively infected with, or recovered from COVID-19. The prospective study material was composed of cDNA or gDNA derived from T cells, B-cell-depleted T cells, or PBMCs. A freely available public database, intended as a resource for researchers studying the immune response to SARS-CoV-2, is where the repertoires were released. Samples came from the ongoing ImmuneRACE study (first 160 participants) plus 1,254 subjects from 6 global collaborators. Nearly every sample came with metadata listing a de-identified subject ID, COVID-19 status, age in years and sex. Where available, HLA class I and class II types were obtained from metadata supplied by the sample provider rather than from assay-based typing. Study-wide findings and limitations: Clinical and demographic metadata were provided uncurated, with the amount varying by source and participant.

At one collaborating source in Seattle, patients were enrolled during active infection and were followed longitudinally through the course of disease. The collaborating institutions used their own protocols to collect whole blood in K2EDTA tubes. For TCRbeta analysis, collaborator samples were shipped as frozen whole blood, as isolated PBMCs, or as DNA extracted from either sample type. The V and J genes are TRBV6-5 and TRBJ2-5; 7 central bases correspond to TRBD2. The receptor's source is a man aged 18-30 years with COVID-19, enrolled during active disease. Sequenced input: peripheral blood. Here is the DNA: TGTGCCAGCACCTATCAGCGGGGTGAGACCCAGTACTTC. Translated, it gives CASTYQRGETQYF.